This TCR beta chain came from a study of CD8+ T cells in alopecia areata. As concerns this clone: The target antigen is unknown.

The CDR3 is made up of 14 amino acids. Germline assignment: CDR1 SGHTA and CDR2 FQGNSA. The junction had 6 bases not matched to a gene; V was cut back by 5 bases and J by 2 bases. Following extraction, RNA underwent reverse transcription to cDNA, which served as the sequencing template. This table comes from immunoSEQ multiplex PCR, and its TCRdb copy is limited to in-frame clones, with some not included. The data hold approximately 99,000 clones, with approximately 59% observed a single time. Separation by sorting yielded CD4+ and CD8+ T cells from PBMCs. General study findings and limits: Affected scalp, especially in alopecia totalis/universalis, had a higher clonality than normal scalp did. The study also sequences resident alphabeta T cells of normal skin in scalp samples.

The V and J genes are TRBV7-2 and TRBJ2-7; the match to TRBD1 covers 7 bases. This sequence was found in a human donor in good health. The sequencing sample was made of CD8+ T cells sorted from blood. The CDR3 region is CASSLGGLAYEQYF. CDR3 nucleotide sequence: TGTGCCAGCAGCCTAGGGGGCTTGGCCTACGAGCAGTACTTC.